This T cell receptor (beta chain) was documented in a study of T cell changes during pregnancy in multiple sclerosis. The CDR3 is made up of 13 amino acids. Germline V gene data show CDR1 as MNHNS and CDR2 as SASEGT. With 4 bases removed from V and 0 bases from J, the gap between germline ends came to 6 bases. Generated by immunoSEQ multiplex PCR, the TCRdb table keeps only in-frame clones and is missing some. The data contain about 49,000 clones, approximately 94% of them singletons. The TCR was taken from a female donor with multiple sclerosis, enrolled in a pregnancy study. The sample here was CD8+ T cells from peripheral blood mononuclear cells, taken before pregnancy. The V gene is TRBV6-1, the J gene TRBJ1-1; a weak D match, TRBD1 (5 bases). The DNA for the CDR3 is TGTGCCAGCAGTGCGACAGTGAACACTGAAGCTTTCTTT. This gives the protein CASSATVNTEAFF.